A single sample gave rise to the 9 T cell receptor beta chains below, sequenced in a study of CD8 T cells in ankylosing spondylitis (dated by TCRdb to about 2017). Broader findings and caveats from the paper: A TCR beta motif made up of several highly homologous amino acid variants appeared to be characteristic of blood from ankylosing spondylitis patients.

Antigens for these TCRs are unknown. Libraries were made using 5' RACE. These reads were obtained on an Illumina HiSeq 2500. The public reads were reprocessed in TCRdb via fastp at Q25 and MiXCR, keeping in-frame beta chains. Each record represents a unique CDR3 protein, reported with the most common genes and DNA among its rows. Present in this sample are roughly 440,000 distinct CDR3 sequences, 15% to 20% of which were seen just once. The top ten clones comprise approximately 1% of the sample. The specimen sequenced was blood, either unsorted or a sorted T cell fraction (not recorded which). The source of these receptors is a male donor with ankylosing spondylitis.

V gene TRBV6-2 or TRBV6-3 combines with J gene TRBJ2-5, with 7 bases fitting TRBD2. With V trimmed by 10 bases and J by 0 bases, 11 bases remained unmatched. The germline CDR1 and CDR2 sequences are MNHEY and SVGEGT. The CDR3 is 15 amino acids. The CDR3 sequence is CAILEAAGNQETQYF. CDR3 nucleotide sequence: TGTGCCATCCTCGAGGCAGCGGGAAACCAAGAGACCCAGTACTTC.

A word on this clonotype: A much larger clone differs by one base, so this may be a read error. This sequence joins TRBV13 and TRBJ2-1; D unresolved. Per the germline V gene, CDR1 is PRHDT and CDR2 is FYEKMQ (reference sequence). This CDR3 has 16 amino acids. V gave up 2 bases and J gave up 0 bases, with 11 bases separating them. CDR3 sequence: CASSLSPRCSYNEQFF. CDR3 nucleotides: TGTGCCAGCAGCTTATCCCCTCGGTGCTCCTACAATGAGCAGTTCTTC. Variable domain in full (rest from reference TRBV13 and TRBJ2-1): AAGVIQSPRHLIKEKRETATLKCYPIPRHDTVYWYQQGPGQDPQFLISFYEKMQSDKGSIPDRFSAQQFSDYHSELNMSSLELGDSALYFCASSLSPRCSYNEQFFGPGTRLTVL.

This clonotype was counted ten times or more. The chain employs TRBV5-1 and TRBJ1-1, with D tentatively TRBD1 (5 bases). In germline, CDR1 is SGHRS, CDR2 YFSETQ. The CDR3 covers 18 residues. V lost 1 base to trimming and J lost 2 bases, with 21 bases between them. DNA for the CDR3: TGCGCCAGCAGCTTGCCGGGCAAGCGGGGGAGTTTCAACACTGAAGCTTTCTTT. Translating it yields CASSLPGKRGSFNTEAFF.

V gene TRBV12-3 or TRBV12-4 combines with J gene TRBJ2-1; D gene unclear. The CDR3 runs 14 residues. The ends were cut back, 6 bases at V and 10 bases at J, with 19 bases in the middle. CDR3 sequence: CASSAVPGVGEQFF. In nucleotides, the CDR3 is TGTGCCAGCAGCGCAGTCCCCGGAGTTGGCGAGCAGTTCTTC.

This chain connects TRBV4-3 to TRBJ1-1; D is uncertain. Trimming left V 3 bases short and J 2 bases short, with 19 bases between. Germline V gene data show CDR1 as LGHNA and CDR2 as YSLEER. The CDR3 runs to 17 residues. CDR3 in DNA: TGCGCCAGCAGCCACACAAGAGGAGGACTTACAAACACTGAAGCTTTCTTT. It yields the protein CASSHTRGGLTNTEAFF.

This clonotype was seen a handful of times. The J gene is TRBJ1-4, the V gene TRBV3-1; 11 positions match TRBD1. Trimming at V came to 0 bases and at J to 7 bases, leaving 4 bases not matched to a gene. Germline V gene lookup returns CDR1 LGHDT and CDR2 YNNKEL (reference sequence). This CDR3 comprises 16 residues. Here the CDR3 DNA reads TGTGCCAGCAGCCAAGATCTGGACAGGGGGCCTGAAAAACTGTTTTTT. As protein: CASSQDLDRGPEKLFF. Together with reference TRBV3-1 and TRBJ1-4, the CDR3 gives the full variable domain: DTAVSQTPKYLVTQMGNDKSIKCEQNLGHDTMYWYKQDSKKFLKIMFSYNNKELIINETVPNRFSPKSPDKAHLNLHINSLELGDSAVYFCASSQDLDRGPEKLFFGSGTQLSVL.

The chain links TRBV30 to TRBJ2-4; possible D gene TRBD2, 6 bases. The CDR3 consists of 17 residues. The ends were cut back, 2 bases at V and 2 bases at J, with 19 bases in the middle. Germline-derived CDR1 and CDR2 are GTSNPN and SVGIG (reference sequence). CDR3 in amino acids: CAWSPLGSGGTKNIQYF. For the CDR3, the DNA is TGTGCCTGGAGTCCCCTCGGATCCGGCGGGACCAAAAACATTCAGTACTTC.

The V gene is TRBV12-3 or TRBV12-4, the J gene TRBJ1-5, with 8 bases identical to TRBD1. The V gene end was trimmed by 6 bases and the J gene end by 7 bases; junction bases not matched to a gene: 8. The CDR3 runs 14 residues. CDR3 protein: CASSRQGLGQPQHF. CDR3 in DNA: TGTGCCAGCAGCCGACAGGGGTTGGGACAGCCCCAGCATTTT.

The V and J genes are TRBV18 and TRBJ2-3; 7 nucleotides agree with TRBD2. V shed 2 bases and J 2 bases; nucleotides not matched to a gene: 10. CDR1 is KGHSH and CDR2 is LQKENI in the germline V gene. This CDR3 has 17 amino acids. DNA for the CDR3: TGTGCCAGCTCACCAATACCCAGCGGGACCCCCACAGATACGCAGTATTTT. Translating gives CASSPIPSGTPTDTQYF.